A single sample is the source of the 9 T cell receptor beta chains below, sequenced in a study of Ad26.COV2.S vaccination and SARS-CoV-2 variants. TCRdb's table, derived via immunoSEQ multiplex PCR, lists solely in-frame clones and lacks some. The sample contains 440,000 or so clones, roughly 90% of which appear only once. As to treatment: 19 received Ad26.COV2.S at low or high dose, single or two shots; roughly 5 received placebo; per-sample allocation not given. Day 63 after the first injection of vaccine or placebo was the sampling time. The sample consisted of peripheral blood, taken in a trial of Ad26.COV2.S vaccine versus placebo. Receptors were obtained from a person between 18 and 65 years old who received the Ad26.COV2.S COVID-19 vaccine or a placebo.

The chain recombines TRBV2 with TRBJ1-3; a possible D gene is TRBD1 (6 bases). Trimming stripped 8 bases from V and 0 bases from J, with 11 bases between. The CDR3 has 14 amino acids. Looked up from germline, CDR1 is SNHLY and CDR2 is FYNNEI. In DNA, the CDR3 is TGTGCCAGCCGAAGGACAGACTCTGGAAACACCATATATTTT. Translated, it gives CASRRTDSGNTIYF.

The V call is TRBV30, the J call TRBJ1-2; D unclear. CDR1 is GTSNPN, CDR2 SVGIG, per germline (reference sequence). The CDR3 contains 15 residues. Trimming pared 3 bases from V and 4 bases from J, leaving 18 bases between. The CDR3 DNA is TGTGCCTGGAGCGAAACCCGCCCGGGCCTCTATGGCTACACCTTC. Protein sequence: CAWSETRPGLYGYTF.

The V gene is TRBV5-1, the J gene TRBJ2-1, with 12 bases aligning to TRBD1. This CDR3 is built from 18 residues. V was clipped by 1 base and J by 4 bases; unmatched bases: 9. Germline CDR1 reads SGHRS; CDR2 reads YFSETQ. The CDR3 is CASSLYPLGQGAYNEQFF. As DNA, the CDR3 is TGCGCCAGCAGCTTGTACCCCCTGGGACAGGGGGCGTACAATGAGCAGTTCTTC.

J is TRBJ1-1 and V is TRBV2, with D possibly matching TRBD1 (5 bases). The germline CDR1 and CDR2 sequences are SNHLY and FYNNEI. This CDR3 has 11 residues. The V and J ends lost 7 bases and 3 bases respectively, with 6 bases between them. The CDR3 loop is CASTGDTEAFF. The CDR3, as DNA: TGTGCCAGCACGGGGGACACTGAAGCTTTCTTT.

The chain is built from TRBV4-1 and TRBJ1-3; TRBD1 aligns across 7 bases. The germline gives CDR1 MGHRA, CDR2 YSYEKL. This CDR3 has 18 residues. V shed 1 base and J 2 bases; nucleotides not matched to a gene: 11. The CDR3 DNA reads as TGCGCCAGCAGCCAAGGTAGAGGGGGCAGGGAGACTGGAAACACCATATATTTT. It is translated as CASSQGRGGRETGNTIYF.

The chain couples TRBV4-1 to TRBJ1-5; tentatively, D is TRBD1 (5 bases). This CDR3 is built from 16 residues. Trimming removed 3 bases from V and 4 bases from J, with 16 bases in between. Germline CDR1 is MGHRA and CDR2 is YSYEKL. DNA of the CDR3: TGCGCCAGCAGCCAGACACCGGGACGGACAAATCAGCCCCAGCATTTT. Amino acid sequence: CASSQTPGRTNQPQHF.

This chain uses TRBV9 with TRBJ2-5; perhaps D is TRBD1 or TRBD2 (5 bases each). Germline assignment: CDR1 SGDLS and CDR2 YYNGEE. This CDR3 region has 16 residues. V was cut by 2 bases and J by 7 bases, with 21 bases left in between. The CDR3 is CASSVGPSGLGVTQYF. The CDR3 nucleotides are TGTGCCAGCAGCGTGGGGCCTTCGGGATTAGGTGTGACCCAGTACTTC.

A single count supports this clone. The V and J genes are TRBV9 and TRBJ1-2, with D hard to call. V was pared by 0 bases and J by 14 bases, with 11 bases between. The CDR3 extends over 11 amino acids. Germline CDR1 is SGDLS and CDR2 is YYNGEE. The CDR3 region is CASSVGLRTTF. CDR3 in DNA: TGTGCCAGCAGCGTAGGGCTCCGTACAACCTTC. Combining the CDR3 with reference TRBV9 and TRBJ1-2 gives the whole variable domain DSGVTQTPKHLITATGQRVTLRCSPRSGDLSVYWYQQSLDQGLQFLIQYYNGEERAKGNILERFSAQQFPDLHSELNLSSLELGDSALYFCASSVGLRTTFGSGTRLTVV.

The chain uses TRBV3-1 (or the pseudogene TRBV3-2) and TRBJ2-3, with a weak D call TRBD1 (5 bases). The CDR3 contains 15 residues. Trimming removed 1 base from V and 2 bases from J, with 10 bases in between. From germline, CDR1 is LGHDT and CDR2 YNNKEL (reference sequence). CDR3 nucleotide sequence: TGTGCCAGCAGCCAAGTACAGGCTATCACAGATACGCAGTATTTT. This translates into CASSQVQAITDTQYF.